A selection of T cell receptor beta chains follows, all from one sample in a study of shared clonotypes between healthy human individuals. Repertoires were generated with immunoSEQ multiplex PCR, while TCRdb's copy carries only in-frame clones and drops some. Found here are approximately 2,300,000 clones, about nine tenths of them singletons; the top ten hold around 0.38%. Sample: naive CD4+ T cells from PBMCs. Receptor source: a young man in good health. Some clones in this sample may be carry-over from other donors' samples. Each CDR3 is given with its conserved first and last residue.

CDR3 protein: CASSPRTGIYMNTEAFF
V gene: TRBV9
J gene: TRBJ1-1

CDR3 protein: CASSPRGTGGHNEQFF
V gene: TRBV7-9
J gene: TRBJ2-1

CDR3 protein: CASSRSNFGQGARTGELFF
V gene: TRBV4-1
J gene: TRBJ2-2

CDR3 protein: CASSLGPGRGELFF
V gene: TRBV27
J gene: TRBJ2-2

CDR3 protein: CASSEAGRANTQYF
V gene: TRBV6-1
J gene: TRBJ2-3

CDR3 protein: CASSWPGASGGNEQFF
V gene: TRBV10-2
J gene: TRBJ2-1

CDR3 protein: CASSQALRPGTPRHF
V gene: TRBV4-1
J gene: TRBJ2-3

CDR3 protein: CASSSITSSYEQYF
V gene: TRBV7-6
J gene: TRBJ2-7

CDR3 protein: CAISEGMGLSTEAFF
V gene: TRBV10-3
J gene: TRBJ1-1

CDR3 protein: CASSLVRDSYNEQFF
V gene: TRBV5-1
J gene: TRBJ2-1

CDR3 protein: CASSLGRLEYNEQFF
V gene: TRBV5-1
J gene: TRBJ2-1